Below are 24 T cell receptor beta chains sequenced from a single sample in a study of cytomegalovirus exposure and HLA in healthy donors. The PCR ran on 60 Vbeta and 13 Jbeta primers. Some clones are missing from TCRdb's copy, which holds only in-frame ones; the method was immunoSEQ multiplex PCR. The sample consists of around 150,000 clones, 70% to 80% of them appearing once. The specimen was PBMCs. The receptors derive from a man aged 45-65 years in good health and CMV-seropositive.

The chain combines TRBV5-1 with TRBJ2-7, with TRBD2 as a possible D gene (5 bases). In germline, CDR1 is SGHRS, CDR2 YFSETQ. V was trimmed by 0 bases and J by 2 bases, leaving 9 bases between them. This CDR3 comprises 14 residues. The CDR3 DNA follows: TGCGCCAGCAGCTTGGTCCCGGGGACCTACGAGCAGTACTTC. Its protein is CASSLVPGTYEQYF.

The chain links TRBV6-5 to TRBJ2-7, with D possibly TRBD1 on 6 matching bases. The V end was cut by 2 bases, the J end by 0 bases, with 11 bases between. The CDR3 has 15 residues. Germline CDR1 MNHEY, CDR2 SVGAGI. CDR3 loop: CASSYLLGGSYEQYF. CDR3 bases: TGTGCCAGCAGTTACCTCCTAGGGGGCTCCTACGAGCAGTACTTC.

The chain links TRBV4-1 to TRBJ1-2, with a tentative D call TRBD1 (5 bases). CDR1 is MGHRA and CDR2 is YSYEKL in the germline V gene. Trimming took off 2 bases at V and 6 bases at J, with 16 bases between the two ends. The CDR3 extends over 15 amino acids. In DNA form, the CDR3 reads TGCGCCAGCAGCCAAATCGGCAGGGAGGGAAATGGCTACACCTTC. Translation: CASSQIGREGNGYTF.

The gene calls are TRBV6-5 and TRBJ2-1; D gene unclear. Germline-derived CDR1 and CDR2 are MNHEY and SVGAGI. V shed 2 bases and J shed 2 bases, with 7 bases lying between them. There are 14 residues in the CDR3. The CDR3 here is CASSYNGAYNEQFF. CDR3 DNA: TGTGCCAGCAGTTACAATGGAGCCTACAATGAGCAGTTCTTC.

This clone was seen only a few times. The chain couples TRBV10-3 to TRBJ2-7; a possible D gene is TRBD1 (5 bases). This CDR3 has 12 residues. Trimming pared 7 bases from V and 4 bases from J, leaving 11 bases between. Germline V lookup: CDR1 ENHRY, CDR2 SYGVKD. The CDR3 nucleotides are TGTGCCATCAAAGACAGACATTACGAGCAGTACTTC. It yields the protein CAIKDRHYEQYF.

This chain links TRBV29-1 with TRBJ2-7, with 12 bases matching TRBD1. The germline gives CDR1 SQVTM, CDR2 ANQGSEA. This CDR3 comprises 15 residues. Unmatched junction bases numbered 7, after V lost 3 bases and J lost 4 bases. CDR3 amino acids: CSVEGGQGAPYEQYF. The CDR3 DNA reads TGCAGCGTTGAGGGGGGACAGGGGGCACCTTACGAGCAGTACTTC.

The chain has TRBV5-1 and TRBJ1-1; 7 bases agree with TRBD1. The CDR3 is made up of 15 amino acids. The V gene's germline CDR1 is SGHRS and CDR2 YFSETQ. The J segment lost 5 bases and the V segment lost 5 bases, leaving 12 bases of the junction unmatched. The CDR3 coding sequence is TGCGCCAGCAGAGTGGCAGGGGGGTCGGAAACTGAAGCTTTCTTT. Amino acid sequence: CASRVAGGSETEAFF.

The chain joins TRBV5-1 to TRBJ2-7; the match to TRBD2 covers 12 bases. Trimming at V came to 5 bases and at J to 4 bases, leaving 7 bases not matched to a gene. Looked up from germline, CDR1 is SGHRS and CDR2 is YFSETQ. The CDR3 runs to 15 residues. CDR3 residues: CASSPGTSGYYEQYF. Here the CDR3 DNA reads TGCGCCAGCAGTCCCGGGACTAGCGGGTATTACGAGCAGTACTTC.

This clone was seen once. V usage is TRBV10-2 and J usage is TRBJ1-1; possible D gene TRBD1, 6 bases. The CDR3 is 13 amino acids. Germline CDR1 is WSHSY and CDR2 is SAAADI. V lost 4 bases, J lost 8 bases, and 14 bases lay in between. In DNA form, the CDR3 reads TGCGCCAGCAGTGCAGGGGTTCTGGGCGAAGCTTTCTTT. Its protein product is CASSAGVLGEAFF.

The sample holds one count of this clone. The chain couples TRBV18 to TRBJ1-5; 7 bases agree with TRBD1. The CDR3 has 15 residues. Looked up from germline, CDR1 is KGHSH and CDR2 is LQKENI. V dropped 3 bases and J dropped 4; count of bases not matched to a gene: 6. The CDR3 here is CASSPRDRTNQPQHF. The CDR3 region has the DNA TGTGCCAGCTCACCCCGGGACAGAACAAATCAGCCCCAGCATTTT.

This rearrangement joins TRBV19 to TRBJ1-1; 9 bases are a match to TRBD1. The CDR3 spans 15 residues. Germline values: CDR1 LNHDA, CDR2 SQIVND (reference sequence). With 9 bases clipped from V and 4 bases from J, the junction kept 12 bases outside the gene matches. The CDR3 nucleotides are TGTGCCAGCACACCACAGGGGGCTTTTGGCACTGAAGCTTTCTTT. As protein: CASTPQGAFGTEAFF.

The V gene is TRBV28, the J gene TRBJ1-6, with D maybe TRBD1 (5 bases). The germline gives CDR1 MDHEN, CDR2 SYDVKM. With 6 bases removed from V and 13 bases from J, the gap between germline ends came to 13 bases. The CDR3 has 12 amino acids. CDR3 sequence (DNA): TGTGCCAGCAGCCGGACAAAATTGCCCCTCCACTTT. Amino acid sequence: CASSRTKLPLHF.

The chain links TRBV2 to TRBJ2-1; D perhaps matches TRBD2 (5 bases). The V end lost 4 bases, the J end lost 3 bases, and 34 bases lay between the germline ends. CDR3 length: 22 amino acids. CDR1 SNHLY and CDR2 FYNNEI come from the germline V gene. CDR3 amino acids: CASSGPNNPKRTGIASYNEQFF. Here the CDR3 DNA reads TGTGCCAGCAGTGGGCCTAACAACCCGAAGCGGACGGGCATAGCGAGCTACAATGAGCAGTTCTTC.

The V gene is TRBV21-1, the J gene TRBJ1-1. TRBV21-1 is labeled a pseudogene. This CDR3 is 11 amino acids long. The CDR3 nucleotides read TGTGCCAGCGGGGAACGGGGTGAAGCTTTCTTT. Its protein is CASGERGEAFF.

The V gene is TRBV10-2, the J gene TRBJ1-5; 8 nucleotides match TRBD1. In germline, CDR1 is WSHSY, CDR2 SAAADI. Germline trimming cut 7 bases from V and 3 bases from J; bases unmatched to any gene: 8. The CDR3 consists of 15 residues. The CDR3 nucleotides are TGCGCCAGCATGGGAGGACAGGGCTACAATCAGCCCCAGCATTTT. This sequence encodes CASMGGQGYNQPQHF.

This chain connects TRBV6-5 to TRBJ1-2; D is ambiguous. Germline CDR1 and CDR2: MNHEY and SVGAGI. V was trimmed by 6 bases and J by 4 bases, leaving 15 bases between them. The CDR3 is 14 residues long. The CDR3 region has the DNA TGTGCCAGCAGCCCCTCTACAGAGTCCTATGGCTACACCTTC. Its protein is CASSPSTESYGYTF.

The rearrangement uses TRBV7-6 and TRBJ2-7, with D possibly TRBD2 on 5 matching bases. The CDR3 has 14 residues. Germline values: CDR1 SGHVS, CDR2 FNYEAQ. Trimming took 3 bases from V and 3 from J, leaving 12 bases between them. This chain's CDR3 is CASSFAGNGYEQYF. The CDR3 DNA reads TGTGCCAGCAGCTTCGCCGGGAATGGCTACGAGCAGTACTTC.

This clone was seen a single time. The chain employs TRBV28 and TRBJ1-4; 8 bases are shared with TRBD1. This CDR3 is built from 16 residues. Germline CDR1 MDHEN, CDR2 SYDVKM. With 5 bases clipped from V and 4 bases from J, the junction kept 9 bases outside the gene matches. CDR3 amino acids: CASSTRGQGINEKLFF. Written as DNA, the CDR3 is TGTGCCAGCAGTACCCGTGGACAGGGAATTAATGAAAAACTGTTTTTT. Together with reference TRBV28 and TRBJ1-4, the CDR3 gives the full variable domain: DVKVTQSSRYLVKRTGEKVFLECVQDMDHENMFWYRQDPGLGLRLIYFSYDVKMKEKGDIPEGYSVSREKKERFSLILESASTNQTSMYLCASSTRGQGINEKLFFGSGTQLSVL.

This clone was seen once. CDR3 sequence reads: CASSPDRLAGDYNEQFF. CDR3 sequence (DNA): TGTGCCAGCAGCCCCGATAGACTAGCGGGAGATTACAATGAGCAGTTCTTC. The chain couples TRBV5-6 to TRBJ2-1; 12 positions agree with TRBD2. Per the germline V gene, CDR1 is SGHDT and CDR2 is YYEEEE. V gave up 4 bases and J gave up 4 bases; unmatched junction bases: 9. This CDR3 contains 17 residues.

J is TRBJ1-3 and V is TRBV2; perhaps TRBD2 as D (6 bases). The J call may be in error: the DNA end matches TRBJ2-2 better. The CDR3 runs to 14 residues. Looked up from germline, CDR1 is SNHLY and CDR2 is FYNNEI. This CDR3 is CASSGGTNTGELFF. The DNA of the CDR3 is TGTGCCAGCAGTGGCGGGACGAACACCGGGGAGCTGTTTTTT.

The genes are TRBV10-3 and TRBJ2-5, with a tentative D call TRBD2 (5 bases). V was trimmed by 3 bases and J by 2 bases, leaving 10 bases between them. Germline V gives CDR1 ENHRY, CDR2 SYGVKD. The CDR3 runs 14 residues. In nucleotides, the CDR3 is TGTGCCATCAGTGAAACCCTAGCACAAGAGACCCAGTACTTC. This translates into CAISETLAQETQYF.

The chain has TRBV27 and TRBJ2-1, with D possibly TRBD1 on 5 matching bases. The CDR3 is 14 amino acids. The germline CDR1 and CDR2 sequences are MNHEY and SMNVEV (reference sequence). V was cut by 0 bases and J by 6 bases, with 9 bases left in between. The CDR3 region has the DNA TGTGCCAGCAGTTTATCATCAGGGCTCAATGAGCAGTTCTTC. Protein sequence: CASSLSSGLNEQFF.

The chain combines TRBV5-5 with TRBJ2-5; TRBD1 matches at 12 bases. The DNA end favors TRBJ2-7, so the J call may be wrong. This CDR3 is built from 17 residues. The germline V gene has CDR1 SGHKS and CDR2 YYEKEE (reference sequence). This chain's CDR3 is CASSQHPGQGATYEQYF. The CDR3 nucleotides are TGTGCCAGCAGTCAACATCCGGGACAGGGGGCTACCTACGAGCAGTACTTC.

The chain joins TRBV28 to TRBJ2-7; 10 nucleotides line up with TRBD1. Per the germline V gene, CDR1 is MDHEN and CDR2 is SYDVKM. J gave up 3 bases and V 5 bases, and 4 bases lay outside the gene matches. This CDR3 has 14 residues. For the CDR3, the DNA is TGTGCCAGCAGTCCGGGACAGGGGTACTACGAGCAGTACTTC. Protein: CASSPGQGYYEQYF.